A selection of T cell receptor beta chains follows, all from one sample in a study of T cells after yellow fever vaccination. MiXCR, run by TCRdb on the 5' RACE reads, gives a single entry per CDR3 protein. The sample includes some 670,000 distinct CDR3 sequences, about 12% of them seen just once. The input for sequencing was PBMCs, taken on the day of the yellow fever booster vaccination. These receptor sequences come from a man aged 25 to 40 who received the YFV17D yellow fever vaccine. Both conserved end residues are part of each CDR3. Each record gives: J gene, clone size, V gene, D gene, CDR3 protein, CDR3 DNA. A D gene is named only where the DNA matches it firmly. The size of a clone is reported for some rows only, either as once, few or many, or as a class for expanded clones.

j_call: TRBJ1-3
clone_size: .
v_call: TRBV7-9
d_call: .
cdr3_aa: CASTFQYTIYF
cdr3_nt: TGTGCCAGCACCTTTCAGTACACCATATATTTT

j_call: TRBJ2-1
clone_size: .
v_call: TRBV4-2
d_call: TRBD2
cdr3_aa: CASSQGTRVDWEQFF
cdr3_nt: TGTGCCAGCAGCCAAGGGACTAGGGTGGATTGGGAGCAGTTCTTC

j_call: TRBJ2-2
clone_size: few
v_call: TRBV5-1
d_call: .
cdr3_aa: CASSFPGDTGELFF
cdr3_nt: TGCGCCAGCAGCTTCCCGGGTGACACCGGGGAGCTGTTTTTT

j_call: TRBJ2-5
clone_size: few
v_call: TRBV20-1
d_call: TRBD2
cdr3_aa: CSAPGTSGQTQYF
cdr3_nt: TGCAGTGCTCCCGGGACTAGCGGTCAAACCCAGTACTTC

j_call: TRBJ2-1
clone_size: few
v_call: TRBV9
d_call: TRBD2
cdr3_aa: CASSVRGLAGGHNEQFF
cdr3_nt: TGTGCCAGCAGCGTGCGCGGGCTAGCGGGAGGTCACAATGAGCAGTTCTTC

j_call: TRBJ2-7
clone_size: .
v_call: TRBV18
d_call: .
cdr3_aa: CASSPSTLHYEQYF
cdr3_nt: TGTGCCAGCTCACCATCAACCCTACACTACGAGCAGTACTTC

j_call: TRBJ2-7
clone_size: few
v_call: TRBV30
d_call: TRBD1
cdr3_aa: CACSRGQGPEQYF
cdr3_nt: TGTGCCTGCTCCCGGGGACAGGGTCCCGAGCAGTACTTC

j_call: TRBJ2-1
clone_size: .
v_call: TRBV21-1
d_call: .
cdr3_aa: CASSKVQEEGGGEQFF
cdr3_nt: TGTGCCAGCAGCAAAGTTCAGGAGGAGGGTGGCGGAGAGCAGTTCTTC

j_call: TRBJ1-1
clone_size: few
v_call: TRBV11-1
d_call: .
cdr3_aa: CASSRGTKNTEAFF
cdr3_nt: TGTGCCAGCAGCCGAGGGACAAAGAACACTGAAGCTTTCTTT

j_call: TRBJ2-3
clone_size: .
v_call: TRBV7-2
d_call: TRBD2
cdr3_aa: CASSGGGVNTDTQYF
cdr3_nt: TGTGCCAGCAGCGGCGGGGGGGTGAACACAGATACGCAGTATTTT

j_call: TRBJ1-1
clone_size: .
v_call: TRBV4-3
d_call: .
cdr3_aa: CASSYDSNTEAFF
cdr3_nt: TGCGCCAGCAGCTACGACAGTAACACTGAAGCTTTCTTT

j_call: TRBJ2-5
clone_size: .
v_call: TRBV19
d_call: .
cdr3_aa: CASSMVGSETQYF
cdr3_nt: TGTGCCAGTAGTATGGTCGGGAGTGAGACCCAGTACTTC

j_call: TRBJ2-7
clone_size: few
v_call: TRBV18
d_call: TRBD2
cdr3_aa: CASSPRTSGLTYEQYF
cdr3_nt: TGTGCCAGCTCACCCAGGACTAGCGGGCTGACCTACGAGCAGTACTTC

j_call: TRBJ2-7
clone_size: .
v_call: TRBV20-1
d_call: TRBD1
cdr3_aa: CSASPGTGVPEQYF
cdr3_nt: TGCAGTGCTAGCCCCGGGACAGGGGTTCCCGAGCAGTACTTC